These T cell receptor beta chains were read from a single sample in a study of radiotherapy plus CTLA-4 blockade in lung cancer. TCRdb's table, derived via immunoSEQ multiplex PCR, lists solely in-frame clones and lacks some. The sample lists tens of thousands of clones, 70% to 80% occurring once. This material consisted of peripheral blood, taken from a patient treated with radiotherapy plus ipilimumab. The receptors originated from a human donor with non-small cell lung cancer who had a complete response to radiotherapy plus ipilimumab. CDR3s include the opening cysteine and the closing phenylalanine or tryptophan. The D gene is left open where the match is weak. Clone size, where shown, is once, few, many, or a class for clones that have expanded.

V	D	size	J	DNA	CDR3
TRBV19	.	few	TRBJ1-6	TGTGCCAGTAGGGGGCCCAATTCACCCCTCCACTTT	CASRGPNSPLHF
TRBV10-3	TRBD1	.	TRBJ1-1	TGTGCCATCAGTGAGGGACAGGGGGGCACTGAAGCTTTCTTT	CAISEGQGGTEAFF
TRBV9	TRBD1	.	TRBJ1-6	TGTGCCAGCAGCGTCGGGACAGCACATTCACCCCTCCACTTT	CASSVGTAHSPLHF
TRBV29-1	TRBD1	.	TRBJ2-5	TGCAGCGTTGAAGACAGGGGGTTCGAGACCCAGTACTTC	CSVEDRGFETQYF
TRBV4-2	.	.	TRBJ1-1	TGTGCCAGCAGCCAAGGACAGACAATGAACACTGAAGCTTTCTTT	CASSQGQTMNTEAFF
TRBV6-5	TRBD1	.	TRBJ1-6	TGTGCCAGCAGTTGGGCGGACAGGGTCTATAATTCACCCCTCCACTTT	CASSWADRVYNSPLHF
TRBV4-3	TRBD1	many	TRBJ2-1	TGCGCCAGCAGCCTACGACAGGGTTCCTACAATGAGCAGTTCTTC	CASSLRQGSYNEQFF
TRBV19	.	.	TRBJ2-2	TGTGCCAGTAAGGGATACAGGGACACCGGGGAGCTGTTTTTT	CASKGYRDTGELFF
TRBV7-9	TRBD1	.	TRBJ2-1	TGTGCCAGCAGCTTAGAGGGGACAGGGGGGGATGAGCAGTTCTTC	CASSLEGTGGDEQFF
TRBV7-2	TRBD1	.	TRBJ1-2	TGTGCCAGCAGCTTGAGAAGAGACAGGGACAACTATGGCTACACCTTC	CASSLRRDRDNYGYTF
TRBV28	.	.	TRBJ1-5	TGTGCCAGCAGTTCCATACAGGGTAGCAATCAGCCCCAGCATTTT	CASSSIQGSNQPQHF
TRBV18	.	.	TRBJ1-1	TGTGCCAGCTCACCACAGGACAGTTCGAACACTGAAGCTTTCTTT	CASSPQDSSNTEAFF
TRBV7-9	TRBD2	.	TRBJ2-5	TGTGCCAGCAGCGGGACTAGCGGGGCCTCGGAGACCCAGTACTTC	CASSGTSGASETQYF
TRBV19	.	.	TRBJ2-1	TGTGCCAGTAGTGCTCAGGGGTCTCAGAGCGTTGAGCAGTTCTTC	CASSAQGSQSVEQFF
TRBV30	.	.	TRBJ1-3	TGTGCCTGGACCCCCGGGACACTCTGGGACACCATATATTTT	CAWTPGTLWDTIYF
TRBV2	.	.	TRBJ1-2	TGTGCCAGCAGTGAAGGTAGCTATGGCTACACCTTC	CASSEGSYGYTF
TRBV4-1	.	.	TRBJ2-5	TGCGCCAGCAGCCCCCGAGGGGGGACCCAGTACTTC	CASSPRGGTQYF
TRBV7-2	TRBD1	.	TRBJ1-2	TGTGCCAGCAGCCCGGGACAGGGTGGCGGCTACACCTTC	CASSPGQGGGYTF
TRBV2	TRBD1	.	TRBJ2-5	TGTGCCACCGGACAGGGAGGAGATTACCTCCAAGAGACCCAGTACTTC	CATGQGGDYLQETQYF
TRBV2	TRBD1	.	TRBJ2-5	TGTGCCAGCAGTTTGGGACAGACCCAGGGGGAGACCCAGTACTTC	CASSLGQTQGETQYF
TRBV7-8	.	.	TRBJ1-4	TGTGCCAGCAGCCCGGACATGAGTAATGAAAAACTGTTTTTT	CASSPDMSNEKLFF
TRBV2	TRBD2	.	TRBJ2-2	TGTGCCAGCAAAGGGCTAGCGGGAGCCGGGGAGCTGTTTTTT	CASKGLAGAGELFF
TRBV7-9	.	few	TRBJ2-2	TGTGCCAGCAGCTTAGGGCGGGGCACCGGGGAGCTGTTTTTT	CASSLGRGTGELFF
TRBV30	TRBD1	.	TRBJ2-4	TGTGCCTGGAGTACGAGGGGCCGACAGGGAAGGACGTACTTC	CAWSTRGRQGRTYF
TRBV15	.	.	TRBJ1-2	TGTGCCACCAGCAGAGACACAGGACAGCTCTATGGCTACACCTTC	CATSRDTGQLYGYTF
TRBV6-1	.	.	TRBJ2-5	TGTGCCGGCAGGCGGTCGGGACAAGAGACCCAGTACTTC	CAGRRSGQETQYF
TRBV13	.	few	TRBJ2-2	TGTGCCAGCAGCTTATCAGGGATACTAAACACCGGGGAGCTGTTTTTT	CASSLSGILNTGELFF
TRBV4-1	TRBD1	once	TRBJ1-1	TGCGCCAGCAGCCGGATCCCTCTACAGGGGGTGAGGGAAGAAGCTTTCTTT	CASSRIPLQGVREEAFF
TRBV7-9	.	.	TRBJ2-3	TGTGCCAGCAGCTTAGACGGCGGGGGCGCAGATACGCAGTATTTT	CASSLDGGGADTQYF
TRBV6-5	TRBD1	.	TRBJ2-5	TGTGCCAGCAGCTATGACAGGGTACAAGAGACCCAGTACTTC	CASSYDRVQETQYF
TRBV18	.	once	TRBJ1-2	TGTGCCAGCTCAGAAATATCGGGGAGTGAGGATGGCTACACCTTC	CASSEISGSEDGYTF
TRBV10-2	.	few	TRBJ1-6	TGCGCCAGCACCGACAGGACGAATTCACCCCTCCACTTT	CASTDRTNSPLHF
TRBV27	TRBD1	.	TRBJ2-3	TGTGCCAGCAGTTTCGGGACAGGGAGCCCAGATACGCAGTATTTT	CASSFGTGSPDTQYF
TRBV5-1	.	.	TRBJ1-3	TGCGCCAGCAGCTTGGTGGTAGCGGGGGCGGCTGGAAACACCATATATTTT	CASSLVVAGAAGNTIYF
TRBV19	.	.	TRBJ1-3	TGTGCCAGTAAAAAGGACAGTCTTGTTTTGGGGTCTGGAAACACCATATATTTT	CASKKDSLVLGSGNTIYF
TRBV28	TRBD1	.	TRBJ1-6	TGTGCCAGCAGTGCCGGGACAGGGGGAGAGGTTAATTCACCCCTCCACTTT	CASSAGTGGEVNSPLHF
TRBV4-1	TRBD2	.	TRBJ2-1	TGCGCCAGCAGCCAAGGACTAGCGGGGGGAAATGAGCAGTTCTTC	CASSQGLAGGNEQFF